This T cell receptor (beta chain) was profiled in a study of T cell responses to AZD1222 COVID-19 vaccine. Generated by immunoSEQ multiplex PCR, the TCRdb table keeps only in-frame clones and is missing some. The sample lists around 77,000 clones, 70% to 90% occurring once. The clonotype comes from an adult in good health. Specimen: peripheral blood, collected on day 0 of AZD1222 vaccination.

The CDR3 nucleotides read TGTGCCAGCAGTTTCCCGGGACAGGCCTACAATGAGCAGTTCTTC. This sequence encodes CASSFPGQAYNEQFF. The rearrangement joins TRBV6-5 to TRBJ2-1; 8 nucleotides agree with TRBD1. The V gene end was trimmed by 4 bases and the J gene end by 2 bases; junction bases not matched to a gene: 4. The length of the CDR3 is 15 residues. CDR1 is MNHEY and CDR2 is SVGAGI in the germline V gene.